A selection of T cell receptor beta chains follows, all from one sample in a study of cytomegalovirus exposure and HLA in healthy donors. Data came from immunoSEQ multiplex PCR; TCRdb stores just in-frame clones and leaves some out. The sample includes under 100,000 clones, about three quarters of them seen just once. Material: PBMCs. These receptors were taken from a boy aged 10-17 years in good health and CMV-seronegative. The conserved cysteine and the conserved F or W are not part of the CDR3 here. Fields, in order: V gene, J gene, CDR3 protein.

v_call: TRBV5-4; j_call: TRBJ1-1; cdr3_aa: ASSQGGGNTEAF
v_call: TRBV11-3; j_call: TRBJ2-5; cdr3_aa: ASSLGFGGSPETQY
v_call: TRBV15; j_call: TRBJ1-5; cdr3_aa: ATSRDTGDARPQH
v_call: TRBV7-9; j_call: TRBJ2-1; cdr3_aa: ASSRQGLPAYNEQF
v_call: TRBV5-6; j_call: TRBJ2-1; cdr3_aa: ASSLRLAVYNEQF
v_call: TRBV6-5; j_call: TRBJ2-7; cdr3_aa: ASSYGAQGGPYEQY
v_call: TRBV28; j_call: TRBJ1-5; cdr3_aa: ASQGGNQPQH
v_call: TRBV6-5; j_call: TRBJ2-1; cdr3_aa: ASSSRDYYNEQF
v_call: TRBV9; j_call: TRBJ2-5; cdr3_aa: ASSVVTGSQETQY
v_call: TRBV4-1; j_call: TRBJ2-5; cdr3_aa: ASSQTPEGVVETQY
v_call: TRBV30; j_call: TRBJ2-1; cdr3_aa: ASNPGLGNYNEQF
v_call: TRBV4-1; j_call: TRBJ2-7; cdr3_aa: ASSQVAADHDEQY
v_call: TRBV7-9; j_call: TRBJ1-2; cdr3_aa: ASSPRTGRKGYGYT
v_call: TRBV29-1; j_call: TRBJ1-2; cdr3_aa: SADRDNYGYT
v_call: TRBV30; j_call: TRBJ2-1; cdr3_aa: AWSRLAGNEQF
v_call: TRBV6-6; j_call: TRBJ1-5; cdr3_aa: ASSYEGAIYQPQH
v_call: TRBV10-1; j_call: TRBJ1-1; cdr3_aa: ASSSGGSEAF
v_call: TRBV30; j_call: TRBJ2-1; cdr3_aa: AWSVRRGSGSNEQF
v_call: TRBV5-4; j_call: TRBJ2-7; cdr3_aa: ASSLRLAGDEQY
v_call: TRBV27; j_call: TRBJ2-7; cdr3_aa: ASRAGLAGEQY
v_call: TRBV4-3; j_call: TRBJ1-1; cdr3_aa: ASSQEPMNTEAF
v_call: TRBV21-1; j_call: TRBJ2-7; cdr3_aa: ASRNWVGLGSYEQY
v_call: TRBV10-3; j_call: TRBJ2-2; cdr3_aa: AIKPRSIREGGELF
v_call: TRBV4-3; j_call: TRBJ1-3; cdr3_aa: ASSQDGGSGNTIY
v_call: TRBV7-6; j_call: TRBJ1-5; cdr3_aa: ASSSRDRANGEPQH
v_call: TRBV6-5; j_call: TRBJ2-1; cdr3_aa: ASSLGLAGGYEQF
v_call: TRBV7-9; j_call: TRBJ1-5; cdr3_aa: ASSSFLSNQPQH
v_call: TRBV4-1; j_call: TRBJ2-5; cdr3_aa: ASSQVKGGEETQY
v_call: TRBV7-9; j_call: TRBJ2-5; cdr3_aa: VGTSGRGEETQY
v_call: TRBV7-2; j_call: TRBJ1-1; cdr3_aa: ASSWGTGLNTEAF
v_call: TRBV29-1; j_call: TRBJ2-1; cdr3_aa: SVERVRASGYNEQF
v_call: TRBV4-3; j_call: TRBJ1-1; cdr3_aa: ASSHLPPGTDMNTEAF